Below, 15 T cell receptor beta chains from the same sample are listed, as sequenced in a study of blood T cell repertoires in COVID-19 (dated by TCRdb to about 2020). The method behind the library was the immunoSEQ multiplex PCR assay. The clones in this table, taken by TCRdb from immuneACCESS, are in-frame only. Not every clone is retained; where verified, under half of the shortfall comes from an unresolved V gene, and the cause of the rest is unknown. The table for this sample lists approximately 84,000 clones; roughly 77% of them were counted only once. The ten largest make up 5.7% of the sample. The sample taken for sequencing was peripheral blood. These receptors all stem from a man aged 50 or older with active or convalescent COVID-19.

The chain employs TRBV10-3 and TRBJ1-2; D is unresolved. The germline V gene has CDR1 ENHRY and CDR2 SYGVKD. The CDR3 spans 16 residues. V lost 0 bases and J lost 4, with 15 bases in between. The CDR3 region has the DNA TGTGCCATCAGTGAGTCCGATCCAGGTCTGGGCTATGGCTACACCTTC. Translated: CAISESDPGLGYGYTF.

The chain employs TRBV7-8 and TRBJ2-7; perhaps TRBD2 as D (6 bases). CDR1 and CDR2 (germline): SGHVS, FQNEAQ. V lost 0 bases and J lost 6, with 9 bases in between. The CDR3 totals 13 residues. This chain's CDR3 is CASSLAGGVEQYF. In DNA, the CDR3 is TGTGCCAGCAGCTTAGCTGGCGGGGTCGAGCAGTACTTC.

This chain links TRBV7-6 with TRBJ1-5, with 9 bases that match TRBD1. The CDR3 is 13 residues long. The V and J ends lost 3 bases and 7 bases, in that order; junction bases with no gene match: 1. Germline CDR1 reads SGHVS; CDR2 reads FNYEAQ. The CDR3 region has the DNA TGTGCCAGCAGCTTGGACAGGGGACAGCCCCAGCATTTT. It encodes CASSLDRGQPQHF.

The chain joins TRBV7-9 to TRBJ2-1; 10 nucleotides align to TRBD2. Trimming at V came to 6 bases and at J to 5 bases, leaving 4 bases not matched to a gene. Germline-derived CDR1 and CDR2 are SEHNR and FQNEAQ (reference sequence). The CDR3 extends over 14 amino acids. The CDR3 protein is CASRPAGGHNEQFF. The CDR3 nucleotides are TGTGCCAGCAGACCAGCGGGGGGGCACAATGAGCAGTTCTTC. Combining the CDR3 with reference TRBV7-9 and TRBJ2-1 gives the whole variable domain DTGVSQNPRHKITKRGQNVTFRCDPISEHNRLYWYRQTLGQGPEFLTYFQNEAQLEKSRLLSDRFSAERPKGSFSTLEIQRTEQGDSAMYLCASRPAGGHNEQFFGPGTRLTVL.

CDR3 coding DNA: TGTGCCAGCAGCCCCCGAGGGGGGGGGCCCAAGACCTACGAGCAGTACTTC. It is translated as CASSPRGGGPKTYEQYF. The rearrangement links TRBV3-1 (or the pseudogene TRBV3-2) to TRBJ2-7; D perhaps matches TRBD2 (7 bases). Germline V gene data show CDR1 as LGHDT and CDR2 as YNNKEL (reference sequence). The CDR3 loop spans 17 amino acids. Trimming cost V 4 bases and J 2 bases, with 21 bases left between them.

J is TRBJ2-5 and V is TRBV7-3; TRBD1 matches 10 bases. The CDR3 length is 14 residues. The V gene end was trimmed by 2 bases and the J gene end by 7 bases; junction bases not matched to a gene: 4. Germline loops: CDR1 SGHTA, CDR2 FQGTGA. Here the CDR3 DNA reads TGTGCCAGCAGCTTAGGGACAGGGGATTTGACCCAGTACTTC. It specifies CASSLGTGDLTQYF. Based on the CDR3 plus reference TRBV7-3 and TRBJ2-5, the full variable domain is GAGVSQTPSNKVTEKGKYVELRCDPISGHTALYWYRQSLGQGPEFLIYFQGTGAADDSGLPNDRFFAVRPEGSVSTLKIQRTERGDSAVYLCASSLGTGDLTQYFGPGTRLLVL.

This clone was recorded only once. The J gene is TRBJ2-2, the V gene TRBV3-1 (or the pseudogene TRBV3-2); D possibly corresponds to TRBD2 (6 bases). This CDR3 region has 14 residues. Per germline, CDR1 LGHDT and CDR2 YNNKEL (reference sequence). The V and J ends lost 3 bases and 6 bases respectively, with 11 bases between them. The CDR3 DNA reads TGTGCCAGCAGCCAGTCGGAGGGATCCGGGGAGCTGTTTTTT. It specifies CASSQSEGSGELFF.

The chain employs TRBV27 and TRBJ1-2; 9 bases align to TRBD1. V shed 3 bases and J 7 bases; nucleotides not matched to a gene: 9. The CDR3 extends over 15 amino acids. The germline CDR1 and CDR2 sequences are MNHEY and SMNVEV (reference sequence). In DNA form, the CDR3 reads TGTGCCAGCAGTTTCCGTGGGACAGGGATCGGTGGCTACACCTTC. Protein product: CASSFRGTGIGGYTF.

The V gene is TRBV19, the J gene TRBJ1-1; 10 positions agree with TRBD1. The CDR3 sequence is 17 residues long. Germline values: CDR1 LNHDA, CDR2 SQIVND (reference sequence). The junction had 13 bases not matched to a gene; V was cut back by 6 bases and J by 3 bases. As DNA, the CDR3 is TGTGCCAGTAGGCCCCCGGGACAGGGGTTTAGGGACACTGAAGCTTTCTTT. Translating it yields CASRPPGQGFRDTEAFF.

The chain has TRBV4-1 and TRBJ1-2, with D tentatively TRBD1 (5 bases). V gave up 0 bases and J gave up 7 bases, with 9 bases separating them. In germline, CDR1 is MGHRA, CDR2 YSYEKL. The CDR3 is 13 residues long. The CDR3 DNA sequence: TGCGCCAGCAGCCAAGACAGGGTCGGTGGCTACACCTTC. It yields the protein CASSQDRVGGYTF.

This clone appeared once. The rearrangement links TRBV27 to TRBJ1-1; TRBD1 matches 9 bases. This CDR3 comprises 17 residues. V was clipped by 4 bases and J by 6 bases; unmatched bases: 15. Germline V gives CDR1 MNHEY, CDR2 SMNVEV (reference sequence). As DNA, the CDR3 is TGTGCCAGCAGTTGGGGCCTCCGGGACAGGGTGTTTTCTGAAGCTTTCTTT. Translating gives CASSWGLRDRVFSEAFF.

J is TRBJ2-3 and V is TRBV11-3; possible D gene TRBD1, 5 bases. The V end was cut by 5 bases, the J end by 1 base, with 10 bases between. Germline CDR1 reads SGHNT; CDR2 reads YENEEA. The CDR3 extends over 14 amino acids. The CDR3 coding sequence is TGTGCCAGCAGCCTAGGGGCAGGCACAGATACGCAGTATTTT. Translated: CASSLGAGTDTQYF.

The chain has TRBV6-5 and TRBJ2-3; maybe TRBD1 (6 bases). Looked up from germline, CDR1 is MNHEY and CDR2 is SVGAGI. The CDR3 consists of 15 residues. V was pared by 5 bases and J by 5 bases, with 17 bases between. Here the CDR3 DNA reads TGTGCCAGCAGTAGGGGGAATCAAGGCAGAGATACGCAGTATTTT. This gives the protein CASSRGNQGRDTQYF.

The chain carries TRBV9 and TRBJ1-4; tentatively, D is TRBD1 (6 bases). V was pared by 2 bases and J by 8 bases, with 16 bases between. From germline, CDR1 is SGDLS and CDR2 YYNGEE. This CDR3 spans 15 amino acids. CDR3 coding DNA: TGTGCCAGCAGCGTCTACGGGACACCAGGGGAAAAACTGTTTTTT. Translated: CASSVYGTPGEKLFF.

V and J are TRBV7-3 and TRBJ2-7, with 8 bases that match TRBD2. The CDR3 length is 13 residues. Looked up from germline, CDR1 is SGHTA and CDR2 is FQGTGA. Losses at the gene ends were 3 bases for V and 7 bases for J; bases not matched to a gene: 5. CDR3: CASSFTSGGEQYF. In nucleotides, the CDR3 is TGTGCCAGCAGCTTTACTAGCGGAGGGGAGCAGTACTTC.